Detailed here is one TCR beta chain. What it recognizes is unknown. The germline CDR1 and CDR2 sequences are MNHEY and SMNVEV (reference sequence). The CDR3 is 13 residues long. The data originate from a study of T cells expressing NK-cell markers. In the study overall: The authors derived TCR beta repertoires from sorted CD3+CD56+NKG2C+, CD3+CD56+NKG2C- and CD3+CD56-NKG2C+ T cells.

Points from the study as a whole: It is unclear if expanded NKG2C-expressing clones target HCMV antigens. For a few donors, these clonotypes were likewise the leading ones in the CD3+CD56-NKG2C+ fraction.

5'RACE template switching with UMIs produced the TCR beta cDNA. TCRdb re-analyzed the 5' RACE reads; it lists each CDR3 protein once, without DNA. Its clone listing holds about 260,000 distinct CDR3 sequences. Sample: blood T cells: a sorted CD56 or NKG2C T cell subset, CD4+ or CD8+ T cells, or bulk PBMC T cells (not recorded which). This TCR derives from a woman between 18 and 75 years old in good health. The rearrangement joins TRBV27 to TRBJ1-4. This chain's CDR3 is CASSLLAGEKLFF.